The entry below gives a single T cell receptor beta chain sequence along with its context. This clone turned up a few times. What this receptor recognizes is not known. No qualities accompany the bases; no much larger clone lies one base away. Other DNA variants within this sample encode the same CDR3. The study profiled bulk TCR beta-chain repertoires in matched peripheral blood, tumor and adjacent normal breast tissue taken from around 15 patients with early-stage breast cancer. Before surgery, about 5-11 mL of whole blood was collected into EDTA tubes and then processed within 2 hours. Peripheral blood mononuclear cells were isolated by Ficoll-Paque centrifugation in SepMate-50 tubes. PBMCs were cryopreserved in aliquots of roughly 1.8 to 4 million cells in about 90% FBS with roughly 10% DMSO and kept in liquid nitrogen. The Qiagen AllPrep DNA/RNA Mini kit was used to extract genomic DNA. The data belong to a study of early stage breast cancer tumors (dated by TCRdb to 2015 to 2018). The study in broad terms: Of the roughly 16 invasive breast tumors, 12 to 13 were found to be estrogen receptor-positive, progesterone receptor-positive and HER2-negative. Of the roughly 12 ER+/PR+/HER2- tumors, eight were classified as invasive ductal carcinomas and four as invasive lobular carcinomas. On average, each sample got roughly 9.7-fold read coverage. The samples as a whole yielded 2 million to 3 million detected templates, corresponding to 1,100,000 or so unique clonotypes.

Two independent genomic DNA replicates were amplified for each sample, with around 0.5 ug used for blood and around 1.5 ug for tumor or normal breast. Following the manufacturer's instructions, the ImmunoSeq Intro kit was used to carry out TCRB sequencing on genomic DNA. For absolute quantification, the roughly 31-cycle multiplex PCR included proprietary primers along with spike-in control sequences. An 87-bp fragment spanning the CDR3 and flanking V and J genes was sequenced with single-end 150-bp reads. Seven samples, with two replicates for each sample, were multiplexed per lane of an Illumina MiSeq using version 3.0 chemistry. In the authors' own workflow: Raw data were processed with the vendor's proprietary pipeline, and both replicates were merged into a single result per sample. A clonotype was defined as productive rearrangements that share the same V-gene family, CDR3 amino acid sequence and J-gene segment. Clonality was computed as 1 minus the normalized Shannon entropy (Pielou evenness) of TCRB abundances. T cell density was estimated by dividing total templates by the number of input cells inferred from the DNA input amount. Recon was used with default parameters to estimate total repertoire diversity and clonality. A clonotype was considered tumor-enriched if its abundance in tumor exceeded 0.1% and was at least 32-fold higher than its abundance in normal breast. TCRdb provides this immuneACCESS table in a form limited to in-frame rearrangements. Some clones are lacking; in checked studies, under half of them reflect an unresolved V gene, and why the rest are absent is not known. V, J and clone size derive from that table, while D and trimming were established from the DNA sequence. Across this sample there are just over 50,000 clones, with around 80% seen only once. The ten largest clones capture roughly 3.5% of the sample.

What the authors observed across the whole study: Greater similarity was observed between blood and normal breast repertoires than between blood and tumor repertoires, and tumor was distinguished from normal in about 90% of the 16 patients when each tissue was compared with blood. Enriched TCRB sequences shared across patients were found to be mostly commonly generated sequences that were unlikely to play an important role in the tumor microenvironment. Sequencing bulk genomic DNA from unsorted cells could not capture chain pairing or functional markers like CD4, CD8 and FOXP3. Compared with adjacent normal breast tissue, tumors had higher clonality and approximately 2.5-fold greater T cell density. The small cohort size prevented analysis by tumor subtype.

The germline ends are 11 bases apart after V is trimmed by 5 bases and J by 0 bases. CDR1 and CDR2, looked up from the germline V gene (reference sequence), are GTSNPN and SVGIG. The CDR3 runs 13 residues from the cysteine to the phenylalanine. Only the CDR3 region is kept as DNA, spanning 39 bases read in frame from base 1. Sequencing was done on a sample of blood. This sequence uses TRBV30 and TRBJ2-7; possibly the D gene is TRBD2, per 5 matching bases. The sequence derives from a person in their 40s with breast cancer. The sequenced DNA is TGTGCCTGGGGGGAGCGGAACTCCTACGAGCAGTACTTC. Translated, it gives CAWGERNSYEQYF.